The 20 T cell receptor beta chains presented below share a single source sample, sequenced in a study of blood T cells in healthy people across ages. Through a sample-barcoded 5' primer and a J-beta primer mix, a second PCR was run for 7 to 11 cycles. TCRdb re-derived calls from the 5' RACE reads in MiXCR, one entry per CDR3 protein. Of 1.5 million to 1.8 million distinct CDR3 sequences listed, approximately 39% are singletons. The sample consisted of blood. The receptor source for this set is a woman aged 18-30 years in good health.

This clonotype appeared a few times. The chain joins TRBV4-1 to TRBJ1-5; 8 bases match TRBD1. The V gene end was trimmed by 3 bases and the J gene end by 2 bases; junction bases not matched to a gene: 3. Germline V gene sequence: CDR1 MGHRA, CDR2 YSYEKL. The CDR3 spans 15 residues. CDR3 residues: CASSQDRARNQPQHF. The CDR3 DNA sequence: TGCGCCAGCAGCCAGGACAGGGCCCGCAATCAGCCCCAGCATTTT.

The CDR3 sequence is CASSEQGYRGYTF. DNA of the CDR3: TGTGCCAGCAGCGAGCAGGGGTATCGCGGCTACACCTTC. The chain is built from TRBV9 and TRBJ1-2; a weak D match, TRBD1 (6 bases). Germline CDR1 SGDLS, CDR2 YYNGEE. The CDR3 runs 13 residues. Deletions cut 3 bases from V and 8 bases from J, with 14 bases between. Full variable domain (rest looked up from reference TRBV9 and TRBJ1-2): DSGVTQTPKHLITATGQRVTLRCSPRSGDLSVYWYQQSLDQGLQFLIQYYNGEERAKGNILERFSAQQFPDLHSELNLSSLELGDSALYFCASSEQGYRGYTFGSGTRLTVV.

The chain carries TRBV29-1 and TRBJ1-1; possibly TRBD1 for D (6 bases). V was shortened by 3 bases and J by 9 bases, with 20 bases between the two germline ends. Germline CDR1 SQVTM, CDR2 ANQGSEA. The CDR3 sequence is 14 residues long. The CDR3, as DNA: TGCAGCGTTGATTCGATAAGGGGGATGGACCAAGCTTTCTTT. It yields the protein CSVDSIRGMDQAFF.

The J gene is TRBJ2-1, the V gene TRBV20-1; D might be TRBD2 (6 bases). The J call is uncertain, as TRBJ2-7 better fits the DNA end. CDR1 DFQATT and CDR2 SNEGSKA come from the germline V gene (reference sequence). There are 16 residues in the CDR3. The CDR3 DNA reads as TGCAGTGCTAGAGATGCCGGGACTCAGACCTACAATGAGCAGTACTTC. Translating gives CSARDAGTQTYNEQYF.

This clonotype was observed a few times. The rearrangement joins TRBV20-1 to TRBJ2-1; 11 nucleotides match TRBD1. Per the germline V gene, CDR1 is DFQATT and CDR2 is SNEGSKA (reference sequence). V dropped 5 bases and J dropped 4; count of bases not matched to a gene: 10. This CDR3 spans 16 amino acids. The CDR3 sequence: CSAPRRTGGWYNEQFF. CDR3 sequence (DNA): TGCAGTGCTCCCCGCCGGACAGGGGGCTGGTACAATGAGCAGTTCTTC.

There are many counts of this clonotype. The chain has TRBV12-3 or TRBV12-4 and TRBJ2-4; 9 bases fit TRBD1. Trimming removed 5 bases from V and 1 base from J; junction bases left unmatched: 6. The CDR3 sequence is 16 residues long. This CDR3 is CASSPWTGVAKNIQYF. The CDR3 DNA is TGTGCCAGCAGTCCATGGACAGGGGTGGCCAAAAACATTCAGTACTTC.

The rearrangement links TRBV2 to TRBJ1-2; 7 bases are a match to TRBD1. Germline CDR1 is SNHLY and CDR2 is FYNNEI. V was clipped by 7 bases and J by 3 bases; unmatched bases: 5. This CDR3 comprises 13 residues. The CDR3 here is CASTGTAYYGYTF. The CDR3 DNA follows: TGTGCCAGCACTGGGACAGCTTACTATGGCTACACCTTC. Complete variable domain (other parts from reference TRBV2 and TRBJ1-2): EPEVTQTPSHQVTQMGQEVILRCVPISNHLYFYWYRQILGQKVEFLVSFYNNEISEKSEIFDDQFSVERPDGSNFTLKIRSTKLEDSAMYFCASTGTAYYGYTFGSGTRLTVV.

This chain links TRBV20-1 with TRBJ2-7; D is ambiguous. The V and J ends lost 0 bases and 3 bases respectively, with 6 bases between them. Looked up from germline, CDR1 is DFQATT and CDR2 is SNEGSKA (reference sequence). The CDR3 spans 12 residues. The CDR3 is CSARDIIYEQYF. The CDR3, as DNA: TGCAGTGCTAGAGACATAATCTACGAGCAGTACTTC.

J is TRBJ1-6 and V is TRBV18; 9 bases line up with TRBD1. Germline-derived CDR1 and CDR2 are KGHSH and LQKENI. Losses at the gene ends were 3 bases for V and 14 bases for J; bases not matched to a gene: 11. The CDR3 runs to 15 residues. CDR3 protein: CASSPSGTGSFTLHF. DNA of the CDR3: TGTGCCAGCTCACCCTCCGGGACAGGGAGCTTCACCCTCCACTTT.

This clonotype was seen only a few times. The chain joins TRBV27 to TRBJ2-1; 9 bases align to TRBD1. The trim removed 5 bases at V and 12 bases at J, leaving 14 bases unmatched. This CDR3 contains 15 residues. Germline V lookup: CDR1 MNHEY, CDR2 SMNVEV (reference sequence). CDR3 nucleotide sequence: TGTGCCAGCAGTCCAACGGGGACAGGGTCATACGGGCAGTTCTTC. This codes for CASSPTGTGSYGQFF.

The chain couples TRBV4-3 to TRBJ2-7; no definite D call. The CDR3 loop spans 14 amino acids. Trimming shortened V by 8 bases and J by 7 bases, and 21 bases separated the two germline ends. CDR1 is LGHNA, CDR2 YSLEER, per germline. The DNA of the CDR3 is TGCGCCAGCGGAGCTCACGAAACCACTACGGAGCAGTACTTC. This sequence encodes CASGAHETTTEQYF.

This clonotype showed up just a few times. The chain links TRBV9 to TRBJ2-7; D is unclear. TRBJ2-5 explains the end of the DNA better; the J call may be wrong. Germline values: CDR1 SGDLS, CDR2 YYNGEE. This CDR3 region has 13 residues. DNA for the CDR3: TGTGCCAGCAGCGTCCCCCCTCGAGAGACCCAGTACTTC. Residues: CASSVPPRETQYF.

The chain has TRBV27 and TRBJ2-1; D possibly corresponds to TRBD1 (6 bases). The CDR3 covers 15 residues. V lost 6 bases to trimming and J lost 3 bases, with 15 bases between them. CDR1 MNHEY and CDR2 SMNVEV come from the germline V gene (reference sequence). This chain's CDR3 is CASSGTNPYYNEQFF. CDR3 DNA sequence: TGTGCCAGCAGCGGGACAAACCCCTACTACAATGAGCAGTTCTTC.

V usage is TRBV11-2 and J usage is TRBJ1-5; D remains ambiguous. CDR3 length equals 13 residues. Germline CDR1 is SGHAT and CDR2 is FQNNGV. The ends were cut back, 5 bases at V and 7 bases at J, with 12 bases in the middle. The CDR3 sequence: CASSSSSGQPQHF. The CDR3 coding sequence is TGTGCCAGCAGCAGTAGCTCGGGACAGCCCCAGCATTTT.

The DNA of the CDR3 is TGCAGCGCGATGCGGGGGAATGAGCAGTACTTC. This codes for CSAMRGNEQYF. The chain combines TRBV20-1 with TRBJ2-5, with 7 bases identical to TRBD2. The CDR3 length is 11 residues. Looked up from germline, CDR1 is DFQATT and CDR2 is SNEGSKA (reference sequence).

V usage is TRBV29-1 and J usage is TRBJ1-1; D remains unclear. With 2 bases removed from V and 5 bases from J, the gap between germline ends came to 15 bases. CDR1 is SQVTM, CDR2 ANQGSEA, per germline. The length of the CDR3 is 14 residues. The CDR3 spells CSVERTSAGTEAFF. The DNA of the CDR3 is TGCAGCGTTGAACGGACCTCGGCGGGGACTGAAGCTTTCTTT.

In its sample, this clonotype was seen once. This chain links TRBV25-1 with TRBJ1-5; possible D gene TRBD1, 5 bases. Germline V gene data show CDR1 as MGHDK and CDR2 as SYGVNS. V lost 11 bases and J lost 11, with 28 bases in between. The CDR3 runs 15 residues. CDR3 sequence: CAGPAGDRGVVTQHF. CDR3 nucleotide sequence: TGTGCCGGCCCTGCTGGGGACCGGGGGGTGGTGACCCAGCATTTT.

There are a few counts of this clonotype. V is TRBV29-1 and J is TRBJ1-1, with D uncertain. The CDR3 contains 11 residues. In germline, CDR1 is SQVTM, CDR2 ANQGSEA. Between the trimmed V and J ends, which lost 6 bases and 4 bases, there was a span of 9 bases. CDR3 nucleotide sequence: TGCAGCGTCCGATTAGGCACTGAAGCTTTCTTT. It specifies CSVRLGTEAFF.

The V and J genes are TRBV4-3 and TRBJ2-7; D is undetermined. Germline CDR1 is LGHNA and CDR2 is YSLEER. The CDR3 contains 14 residues. The V end was cut by 0 bases, the J end by 1 base, with 7 bases between. The CDR3 here is CASSQEVQSYEQYF. The CDR3, as DNA: TGCGCCAGCAGCCAAGAAGTACAGTCCTACGAGCAGTACTTC.

This clonotype occurred a few times. This chain joins TRBV7-9 and TRBJ1-5; a possible D gene is TRBD1 (6 bases). Germline CDR1 reads SEHNR; CDR2 reads FQNEAQ (reference sequence). The CDR3 contains 15 residues. V lost 5 bases and J 0 bases, leaving 11 bases between the germline ends. The CDR3 loop reads CASSTSDSSNQPQHF. The CDR3 DNA sequence: TGTGCCAGCAGCACCTCGGACAGTAGCAATCAGCCCCAGCATTTT.